The 28 T cell receptor beta chains below come from one sample, sequenced in a study of vaccination and CD4 T cells after COVID-19. No cognate antigen is known for these TCRs. Once obtained from cultured CD4+ T cells, the DNA was sequenced using the Oncomine TCR Beta short-read assay. TCRdb called the PCR reads again in MiXCR, with one record for every CDR3 protein. Of approximately 15,000 distinct CDR3 sequences in the sample, 45% were seen once. The treatment: roughly 10-day PBMC culture with coronavirus spike peptide pools or control peptides (ViraFEST assay). The sample here was CD4+ T cells from blood, cultured in vitro, taken before SARS-CoV-2 vaccination. The receptors originated from a human donor who received a COVID-19 vaccine.

V and J are TRBV11-2 and TRBJ1-6, with D hard to call. The germline V and J ends were trimmed by 1 base and 0 bases, with 7 bases remaining between them. There are 16 residues in the CDR3. CDR1 and CDR2 (germline): SGHAT, FQNNGV. This chain's CDR3 is CASSLAVSSYNSPLHF. The CDR3 nucleotides are TGTGCCAGCAGCTTAGCAGTCAGCTCCTATAATTCACCCCTCCACTTT. Complete variable domain (other parts from reference TRBV11-2 and TRBJ1-6): EAGVAQSPRYKIIEKRQSVAFWCNPISGHATLYWYQQILGQGPKLLIQFQNNGVVDDSQLPKDRFSAERLKGVDSTLKIQPAKLEDSAVYLCASSLAVSSYNSPLHFGNGTRLTVT.

A few counts support this clonotype. The rearrangement uses TRBV25-1 and TRBJ1-2; perhaps TRBD1 as D (5 bases). Trimming stripped 4 bases from V and 10 bases from J, with 19 bases between. This CDR3 has 14 residues. Germline CDR1 reads MGHDK; CDR2 reads SYGVNS. The CDR3 DNA sequence: TGTGCCAGCAGTGGGTCCGGGGGGGGAAATGACTACACCTTC. Translation gives CASSGSGGGNDYTF.

This sequence joins TRBV7-2 and TRBJ1-1; TRBD1 matches 7 bases. The CDR3 is 14 amino acids. The V gene's germline CDR1 is SGHTA and CDR2 FQGNSA. V dropped 5 bases and J dropped 3; count of bases not matched to a gene: 6. CDR3 DNA sequence: TGTGCCAGCAGCCCCGACAGGGAAGACACTGAAGCTTTCTTT. It yields the protein CASSPDREDTEAFF.

The rearrangement joins TRBV5-4 to TRBJ2-5, with D perhaps matching TRBD2 (6 bases). The CDR3 is made up of 15 amino acids. CDR1 is SGHNT, CDR2 YYREEE, per germline (reference sequence). V lost 0 bases to trimming and J lost 5 bases, with 14 bases between them. DNA of the CDR3: TGTGCCAGCAGCTTGGATCGTAGTGGGGGGGAGACCCAGTACTTC. It is translated as CASSLDRSGGETQYF.

This chain links TRBV11-3 with TRBJ2-3, with D perhaps given as TRBD1 or TRBD2 (5 bases each). The CDR3 extends over 13 amino acids. Trimming pared 9 bases from V and 1 base from J, leaving 11 bases between. Germline CDR1 reads SGHNT; CDR2 reads YENEEA. In nucleotides, the CDR3 is TGTGCCAGTTTGGGGGAAGGCACAGATACGCAGTATTTT. This gives the protein CASLGEGTDTQYF.

This clonotype has more than one count but fewer than ten. The chain has TRBV6-1 and TRBJ1-2, with 7 nucleotides matching TRBD1. The germline gives CDR1 MNHNS, CDR2 SASEGT. This CDR3 is built from 12 residues. The V and J ends lost 8 bases and 5 bases, in that order; junction bases with no gene match: 5. In DNA, the CDR3 is TGTGCCAGCGGGGACAGCCGATATGGCTACACCTTC. Protein product: CASGDSRYGYTF.

CDR3 in amino acids: CASSQHNRGPDYGYTF. DNA of the CDR3: TGCGCCAGCAGCCAGCACAATAGGGGGCCGGACTATGGCTACACCTTC. The J gene is TRBJ1-2, the V gene TRBV23-1, with 7 positions matching TRBD1. TRBV23-1 has ORF status, its function being uncertain. J lost 3 bases, V lost 6 bases, and 13 bases had no gene match. This CDR3 has 16 residues.

The chain employs TRBV30 and TRBJ2-3; TRBD2 matches 13 bases. The J segment lost 4 bases and the V segment lost 0 bases, leaving 1 base of the junction unmatched. There are 15 residues in the CDR3. Per germline, CDR1 GTSNPN and CDR2 SVGIG (reference sequence). The CDR3 region has the DNA TGTGCCTGGAGTGTACTAGCGGGGGGGGCAGATACGCAGTATTTT. This codes for CAWSVLAGGADTQYF.

The gene calls are TRBV19 and TRBJ2-3, with D maybe TRBD2 (6 bases). Per germline, CDR1 LNHDA and CDR2 SQIVND (reference sequence). This CDR3 is built from 15 residues. The V gene lost 7 bases and the J gene lost 0 bases, with 14 bases spanning the gap. The CDR3 DNA reads TGTGCCAGTACTCCTCCGGGGGTAAGCACAGATACGCAGTATTTT. This translates into CASTPPGVSTDTQYF.

The chain has TRBV6-1 and TRBJ1-2; TRBD1 is a possible D gene (5 bases). The germline CDR1 and CDR2 sequences are MNHNS and SASEGT. Between the trimmed V and J ends, which lost 5 bases and 3 bases, there was a span of 13 bases. This CDR3 is 14 amino acids long. This CDR3 reads CASSHRTHHYGYTF. CDR3 DNA: TGTGCCAGCAGTCATAGGACACACCACTATGGCTACACCTTC.

V gene TRBV19 combines with J gene TRBJ1-2; weak D call: TRBD1 (6 bases). V was pared by 7 bases and J by 3 bases, with 12 bases between. Germline V gene data show CDR1 as LNHDA and CDR2 as SQIVND (reference sequence). This CDR3 comprises 13 residues. CDR3: CASKSPGDYGYTF. In nucleotides, the CDR3 is TGTGCCAGTAAGTCGCCAGGGGACTATGGCTACACCTTC.

The chain combines TRBV6-1 with TRBJ2-5, with D perhaps TRBD2 (5 bases). V was pared by 11 bases and J by 1 base, with 11 bases between. The CDR3 is 12 residues long. Germline V CDR1 and CDR2: MNHNS, SASEGT. For the CDR3, the DNA is TGTGCCTCCCGGGGTATCCAAGAGACCCAGTACTTC. Its translation is CASRGIQETQYF.

The gene calls are TRBV20-1 and TRBJ1-5; the D gene is possibly TRBD1 (6 bases). CDR1 DFQATT and CDR2 SNEGSKA come from the germline V gene (reference sequence). Trimming left V 0 bases short and J 6 bases short, with 15 bases between. This CDR3 region has 15 residues. This CDR3 reads CSARDLEGGSQPQHF. CDR3 coding DNA: TGCAGTGCTAGAGATTTGGAGGGGGGTTCTCAGCCCCAGCATTTT.

This clonotype was found a few times. J is TRBJ2-3 and V is TRBV19, with TRBD2 matching over 8 bases. V shed 5 bases and J 6 bases; nucleotides not matched to a gene: 13. The CDR3 length is 16 residues. The germline V gene has CDR1 LNHDA and CDR2 SQIVND (reference sequence). The CDR3 region is CASSPSIRGGPDTQYF. The CDR3 nucleotides are TGTGCCAGTAGTCCCTCTATTCGGGGGGGGCCGGATACGCAGTATTTT. The entire variable domain, with the rest obtained from reference TRBV19 and TRBJ2-3, is as follows: DGGITQSPKYLFRKEGQNVTLSCEQNLNHDAMYWYRQDPGQGLRLIYYSQIVNDFQKGDIAEGYSVSREKKESFPLTVTSAQKNPTAFYLCASSPSIRGGPDTQYFGPGTRLTVL.

The genes are TRBV20-1 and TRBJ2-5, with 9 bases lining up with TRBD2. Germline assignment: CDR1 DFQATT and CDR2 SNEGSKA (reference sequence). This CDR3 is 13 amino acids long. V was pared by 6 bases and J by 4 bases, with 6 bases of the junction left unmatched. This chain's CDR3 is CSARGLAGETQYF. In nucleotides, the CDR3 is TGCAGTGCCCGGGGACTAGCAGGAGAGACCCAGTACTTC.

CDR3 nucleotide sequence: TGTGCCAGAACCCAGGGGGCTGAGACCCAGTACTTC. This translates into CARTQGAETQYF. This rearrangement joins TRBV7-6 to TRBJ2-5; 8 nucleotides line up with TRBD1. The CDR3 totals 12 residues. J was trimmed by 5 bases and V by 9 bases; bases with no gene match: 5. Germline loops: CDR1 SGHVS, CDR2 FNYEAQ.

This clonotype rates as medium-sized. J is TRBJ2-5 and V is TRBV7-7; tentatively, D is TRBD1 (6 bases). The V end was cut by 6 bases, the J end by 5 bases, with 19 bases between. Germline CDR1 SSHAT, CDR2 FNYEAQ (reference sequence). The CDR3 covers 15 residues. The CDR3 is CASSSKTGLGETQYF. The CDR3 DNA is TGTGCCAGCAGTTCCAAGACAGGCCTGGGGGAGACCCAGTACTTC.

V and J are TRBV10-2 and TRBJ1-1; D may be TRBD1 (5 bases). V was shortened by 3 bases and J by 10 bases, with 21 bases between the two germline ends. Germline CDR1 is WSHSY and CDR2 is SAAADI. The CDR3 loop spans 15 amino acids. The CDR3 sequence: CASSDQAREGVGAFF. DNA of the CDR3: TGCGCCAGCAGTGATCAGGCCAGGGAAGGGGTAGGAGCTTTCTTT.

To note about this clonotype: The junction differs from germline at one of its ends, possibly a read error. The chain recombines TRBV5-5 with TRBJ2-5; the match to TRBD2 covers 15 bases. There are 16 residues in the CDR3. Germline V lookup: CDR1 SGHKS, CDR2 YYEKEE (reference sequence). CDR3: CASSLGLAGGQETQYF. The CDR3 DNA is TGCGCCAGCAGCTTGGGACTAGCGGGGGGCCAAGAGACCCAGTACTTC.

The V and J genes are TRBV21-1 and TRBJ2-4; the table's D call of TRBD1 was not tested on the DNA. TRBV21-1 is shown as a pseudogene. The CDR3 is 13 amino acids. CDR3 coding DNA: TGTGCCAGCAGCAATCAGGGGCGGGACATTCAGTACTTC. Protein product: CASSNQGRDIQYF.

The gene calls are TRBV29-1 and TRBJ2-7, with D possibly matching TRBD2 (5 bases). The V gene lost 4 bases and the J gene lost 3 bases, with 16 bases spanning the gap. The germline CDR1 and CDR2 sequences are SQVTM and ANQGSEA. CDR3 length: 14 amino acids. CDR3: CSVGEPDPHYEQYF. CDR3 DNA: TGCAGCGTTGGGGAGCCGGATCCCCACTACGAGCAGTACTTC.

The chain has TRBV10-3 and TRBJ2-1, with 7 bases lining up with TRBD1. The length of the CDR3 is 14 residues. Per the germline V gene, CDR1 is ENHRY and CDR2 is SYGVKD. The V segment lost 5 bases and the J segment 4 bases; nucleotides outside the gene matches: 5. The CDR3 loop is CAISRGQLYNEQFF. Here the CDR3 DNA reads TGTGCCATCAGTCGGGGACAGCTGTACAATGAGCAGTTCTTC.

The V gene is TRBV7-9, the J gene TRBJ2-3; the match to TRBD1 covers 9 bases. This CDR3 has 16 residues. J gave up 2 bases and V 5 bases, and 8 bases lay outside the gene matches. Germline values: CDR1 SEHNR, CDR2 FQNEAQ (reference sequence). In DNA, the CDR3 is TGTGCCAGCAGCACTATAAGGACAGGGGCCACAGATACGCAGTATTTT. Translating gives CASSTIRTGATDTQYF.

The gene calls are TRBV19 and TRBJ2-3; TRBD2 matches 13 bases. V trimming: 9 bases; J trimming: 6 bases; junction bases outside the gene matches: 9. In germline, CDR1 is LNHDA, CDR2 SQIVND (reference sequence). CDR3 length equals 15 residues. CDR3 loop: CASSGTSGVRDTQYF. DNA of the CDR3: TGTGCCAGCTCCGGGACTAGCGGGGTTCGGGATACGCAGTATTTT.

The V gene is TRBV20-1, the J gene TRBJ2-5; 8 bases map to TRBD1. Germline V CDR1 and CDR2: DFQATT, SNEGSKA (reference sequence). The V and J ends lost 2 bases and 2 bases, in that order; junction bases with no gene match: 7. The CDR3 contains 15 residues. The CDR3 protein is CSARPPGQEQETQYF. CDR3 nucleotides: TGCAGTGCTAGACCTCCGGGACAGGAGCAAGAGACCCAGTACTTC.

The sample holds one count of this clonotype. CDR3 loop: CASSRGQGRAFF. DNA of the CDR3: TGTGCCAGCAGTCGCGGACAGGGGAGAGCTTTCTTT. This sequence joins TRBV6-1 and TRBJ1-1; 9 bases agree with TRBD1. Trimming at V came to 5 bases and at J to 10 bases, leaving 5 bases not matched to a gene. The CDR3 covers 12 residues. Germline V lookup: CDR1 MNHNS, CDR2 SASEGT.

This rearrangement joins TRBV6-1 to TRBJ2-1, with TRBD2 matching over 10 bases. With V trimmed by 5 bases and J by 0 bases, 7 bases remained unmatched. CDR1 and CDR2 from the germline V gene are MNHNS and SASEGT. The CDR3 loop spans 17 amino acids. CDR3 nucleotides: TGTGCCAGCAGTCGAGCGGGGGGGTCTAGCTCCTACAATGAGCAGTTCTTC. Translated, it gives CASSRAGGSSSYNEQFF.

This clonotype was picked up a small number of times. This chain connects TRBV20-1 to TRBJ2-7, with 11 bases aligning to TRBD2. V was clipped by 3 bases and J by 4 bases; unmatched bases: 2. Germline loops: CDR1 DFQATT, CDR2 SNEGSKA (reference sequence). The CDR3 runs to 13 residues. The CDR3 coding sequence is TGCAGTGCTAGTAGCGGGGGGGATTACGAGCAGTACTTC. Protein: CSASSGGDYEQYF.